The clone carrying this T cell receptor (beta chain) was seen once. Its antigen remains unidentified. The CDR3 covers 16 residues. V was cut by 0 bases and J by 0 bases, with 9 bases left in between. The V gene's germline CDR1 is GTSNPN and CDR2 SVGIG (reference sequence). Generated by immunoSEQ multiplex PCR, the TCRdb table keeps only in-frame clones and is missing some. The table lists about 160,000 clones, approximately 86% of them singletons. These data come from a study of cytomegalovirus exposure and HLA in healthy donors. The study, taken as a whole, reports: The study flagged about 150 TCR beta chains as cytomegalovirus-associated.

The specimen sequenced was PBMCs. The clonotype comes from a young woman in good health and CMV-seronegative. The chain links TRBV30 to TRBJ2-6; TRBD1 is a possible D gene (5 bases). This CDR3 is CAWSVQGASGANVLTF. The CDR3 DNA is TGTGCCTGGAGTGTACAAGGGGCCTCTGGGGCCAACGTCCTGACTTTC.